This T cell receptor (beta chain) was observed in a study of blood T cell repertoires in COVID-19. Study in general: Samples taken during acute and convalescent COVID-19 were collected in the United States, Italy and Spain. The analysed material was cDNA or gDNA that came from T cells, B-cell-depleted T cells, or PBMCs.

Trimming took 3 bases from V and 3 from J, leaving 16 bases between them. CDR1 and CDR2 (germline): KGHDR, SFDVKD. The CDR3 is 16 residues long. TCRdb's table, derived via immunoSEQ multiplex PCR, lists solely in-frame clones and lacks some. The sample records around 290,000 clones, roughly 88% being singletons. Categorization into cohorts depended on clinical history that participants reported. This TCR was sampled from a woman in her 30s who had recovered from COVID-19. The sample taken for sequencing was PBMCs or T cells enriched from blood (not recorded which). This chain connects TRBV24-1 to TRBJ1-1; D might be TRBD1 (5 bases). This chain's CDR3 is CATSDSPQGGHTEAFF. As DNA, the CDR3 is TGTGCCACCAGTGATAGTCCCCAGGGTGGACACACTGAAGCTTTCTTT.